This passage covers 23 T cell receptor beta chains from one sample sequenced in a study of blood T cells in healthy people across ages (dated by TCRdb to between 2014 and 2016). The method behind the library was 5' RACE. The second PCR ran for about 7 to 11 cycles and used a J-beta primer mix along with a sample-barcoded 5' primer. TCRdb reprocessed the public reads (quality trimming at Q25 with fastp, clone calling with MiXCR) and kept in-frame beta chains. CDR3 protein sequences are deduplicated, and each keeps its most common genes and DNA. Counted in this sample were some 1,800,000 distinct CDR3 sequences; 30% to 40% of them appeared once. The ten largest clones take up roughly 23% of the sample. The sample taken for sequencing was blood. All receptors come from a human donor in good health.

This clonotype was observed a few times. This rearrangement joins TRBV6-5 to TRBJ2-7; tentatively, D is TRBD1 or TRBD2 (5 bases each). The CDR3 has 14 amino acids. The V gene's germline CDR1 is MNHEY and CDR2 SVGAGI. Trimming removed 6 bases from V and 3 bases from J, with 15 bases in between. The CDR3 coding sequence is TGTGCCAGCAGCCTTAATCCGGGGCTCTACGAGCAGTACTTC. Translation: CASSLNPGLYEQYF.

V usage is TRBV29-1 and J usage is TRBJ2-5, with D maybe TRBD1 (6 bases). Looked up from germline, CDR1 is SQVTM and CDR2 is ANQGSEA. V lost 3 bases to trimming and J lost 5 bases, with 13 bases between them. The CDR3 spans 13 residues. Written as DNA, the CDR3 is TGCAGCGTTGACCTACAGGGTAGGGAGACCCAGTACTTC. Translating it yields CSVDLQGRETQYF.

This clonotype was seen once. The rearrangement joins TRBV24-1 to TRBJ1-5, with TRBD1 matching 10 bases. The CDR3 length is 15 residues. J gave up 8 bases and V 4 bases, and 7 bases lay outside the gene matches. Germline V lookup: CDR1 KGHDR, CDR2 SFDVKD. Written as DNA, the CDR3 is TGTGCCACCAGTGAGACCGGGACAGGGGAAGAGCCCCAGCATTTT. Translating it yields CATSETGTGEEPQHF.

The chain carries TRBV10-3 and TRBJ2-7, with 11 bases lining up with TRBD1. The CDR3 covers 12 residues. V was pared by 9 bases and J by 6 bases, with 4 bases of the junction left unmatched. Germline CDR1 is ENHRY and CDR2 is SYGVKD. CDR3 sequence reads: CAIGTGGVEQYF. CDR3 coding DNA: TGTGCCATTGGGACAGGGGGGGTCGAGCAGTACTTC.

The genes are TRBV4-3 and TRBJ2-3; tentatively, D is TRBD1 or TRBD2 (7 bases each). The germline gives CDR1 LGHNA, CDR2 YSLEER. The CDR3 loop spans 16 amino acids. The germline V and J ends were trimmed by 8 bases and 4 bases, with 22 bases remaining between them. CDR3 in amino acids: CASGRGRGSDADTQYF. The CDR3 DNA reads as TGCGCCAGCGGAAGGGGGCGGGGGTCTGACGCAGATACGCAGTATTTT.

This clonotype was seen at least ten times. V is TRBV4-1 and J is TRBJ1-1; D unclear. The CDR3 contains 13 residues. With 2 bases removed from V and 1 base from J, the gap between germline ends came to 5 bases. The V gene's germline CDR1 is MGHRA and CDR2 YSYEKL. The CDR3, as DNA: TGCGCCAGCAGCCAAAGGGAGAACACTGAAGCTTTCTTT. This gives the protein CASSQRENTEAFF.

The chain's CDR3 is CASRLTETEAFF. The DNA of the CDR3 is TGTGCCAGCAGATTAACCGAGACTGAAGCTTTCTTT. The chain is built from TRBV12-3 or TRBV12-4 and TRBJ1-1; D unclear. The length of the CDR3 is 12 residues. V was trimmed by 6 bases and J by 5 bases, leaving 10 bases between them.

The chain joins TRBV15 to TRBJ1-6, with D hard to call. The germline CDR1 and CDR2 sequences are LNHNV and YYDKDF (reference sequence). The CDR3 has 14 amino acids. The V end was cut by 1 base, the J end by 8 bases, with 9 bases between. CDR3 nucleotide sequence: TGTGCCACCAGCAGAGGAGACCCTCATTCACCCCTCCACTTT. It encodes CATSRGDPHSPLHF.

The chain couples TRBV9 to TRBJ2-2; D is possibly TRBD2 (7 bases). The V gene's germline CDR1 is SGDLS and CDR2 YYNGEE. This CDR3 contains 14 residues. The germline V and J ends were trimmed by 7 bases and 5 bases, with 15 bases remaining between them. This chain's CDR3 is CASGQQGGTGELFF. The CDR3 coding sequence is TGTGCCAGCGGTCAACAGGGAGGGACCGGGGAGCTGTTTTTT.

This clonotype was detected only once. The V call is TRBV2, the J call TRBJ1-1, with a possible D match to TRBD1 (6 bases). CDR1 SNHLY and CDR2 FYNNEI come from the germline V gene. The CDR3 totals 13 residues. Trimming removed 6 bases at V and 8 bases at J, with 16 bases between. The CDR3 protein is CASRGGGYLEAFF. The CDR3 region has the DNA TGTGCCAGCAGAGGGGGGGGATATTTGGAAGCTTTCTTT.

V usage is TRBV5-1 and J usage is TRBJ1-6, with D perhaps matching TRBD1 (6 bases). Trimming removed 3 bases from V and 3 bases from J, with 10 bases in between. This CDR3 has 15 amino acids. Germline assignment: CDR1 SGHRS and CDR2 YFSETQ. The DNA for the CDR3 is TGCGCCAGCAGCTCGGGACAACTCTATAATTCACCCCTCCACTTT. It is translated as CASSSGQLYNSPLHF.

A few counts support this clonotype. The rearrangement links TRBV5-1 to TRBJ2-6, with no clear D. The V and J ends lost 4 bases and 2 bases respectively, with 10 bases between them. The germline V gene encodes CDR1 SGHRS and CDR2 YFSETQ. The CDR3 loop spans 15 amino acids. The CDR3 reads CASSPKSAGANVLTF. The CDR3 nucleotides read TGCGCCAGCAGCCCTAAATCGGCTGGGGCCAACGTCCTGACTTTC.

The V gene is TRBV20-1, the J gene TRBJ1-2; D remains ambiguous. CDR1 and CDR2 from the germline V gene are DFQATT and SNEGSKA (reference sequence). The CDR3 totals 14 residues. V lost 0 bases and J lost 4, with 12 bases in between. The CDR3 nucleotides are TGCAGTGCTAGAGATCTCTCCGGACCCTATGGCTACACCTTC. Residues: CSARDLSGPYGYTF.

This clonotype has just one count. The chain recombines TRBV6-5 with TRBJ2-7; D gene ambiguous. CDR3 length: 15 amino acids. Trimming removed 2 bases from V and 2 bases from J, with 13 bases in between. Looked up from germline, CDR1 is MNHEY and CDR2 is SVGAGI. In nucleotides, the CDR3 is TGTGCCAGCAGTTACATGGTACGGTCAACCTACGAGCAGTACTTC. Translating it yields CASSYMVRSTYEQYF.

This clonotype was seen a few times. This chain links TRBV19 with TRBJ1-2; TRBD1 matches at 9 bases. The CDR3 has 13 amino acids. V gave up 7 bases and J gave up 8 bases; unmatched junction bases: 8. The germline V gene has CDR1 LNHDA and CDR2 SQIVND (reference sequence). CDR3 residues: CASTPGTGNGYTF. CDR3 coding DNA: TGTGCCAGTACCCCCGGGACAGGGAACGGCTACACCTTC. The variable domain in full, with the rest retrieved from reference TRBV19 and TRBJ1-2, is DGGITQSPKYLFRKEGQNVTLSCEQNLNHDAMYWYRQDPGQGLRLIYYSQIVNDFQKGDIAEGYSVSREKKESFPLTVTSAQKNPTAFYLCASTPGTGNGYTFGSGTRLTVV.

The chain carries TRBV14 and TRBJ2-1, with 12 positions matching TRBD2. The germline V gene has CDR1 SGHDN and CDR2 FVKESK. The CDR3 is 18 amino acids. V was clipped by 4 bases and J by 5 bases; unmatched bases: 12. The CDR3 sequence is CASSPPLAGGLSNNEQFF. The CDR3 DNA reads as TGTGCCAGCAGCCCCCCACTAGCGGGGGGCCTCTCAAACAATGAGCAGTTCTTC.

The chain joins TRBV13 to TRBJ1-2; D perhaps matches TRBD1 (6 bases). Germline CDR1 and CDR2: PRHDT and FYEKMQ (reference sequence). The CDR3 covers 14 residues. The V end was cut by 7 bases, the J end by 2 bases, with 14 bases between. CDR3 residues: CASTQGGSNYGYTF. The CDR3 DNA follows: TGTGCCAGCACCCAAGGGGGATCCAACTATGGCTACACCTTC.

This clonotype has only a few counts. The chain recombines TRBV6-5 with TRBJ2-7, with D perhaps TRBD1 (6 bases). Trimming took 6 bases from V and 6 from J, leaving 15 bases between them. Germline V gene lookup returns CDR1 MNHEY and CDR2 SVGAGI. CDR3 size: 13 residues. Here the CDR3 DNA reads TGTGCCAGCAGGACTCAACAGGGACGCGAGCAGTACTTC. As protein: CASRTQQGREQYF.

This chain joins TRBV21-1 and TRBJ1-5; the tabulated D call, TRBD1, remains unverified against the DNA. TRBV21-1 counts as a pseudogene. The CDR3 sequence is 15 residues long. CDR3 bases: TGTGCCAGCAGCAAAGATCCAGGGGTGAATCAGCCCCAGCATTTT. Translating gives CASSKDPGVNQPQHF.

To note about this clonotype: An end of the junction differs from the germline gene, which may be a read error. The CDR3 reads CASSLVPGRSYKQYF. Here the CDR3 DNA reads TGCGCCAGCAGCTTGGTCCCAGGGAGGTCCTACAAGCAGTACTTC. This chain uses TRBV5-1 with TRBJ2-7; weak D call: TRBD2 (6 bases). The CDR3 contains 15 residues. Germline-derived CDR1 and CDR2 are SGHRS and YFSETQ.

The gene calls are TRBV11-1 and TRBJ2-1; TRBD1 matches at 8 bases. V was pared by 5 bases and J by 4 bases, with 7 bases of the junction left unmatched. Per the germline V gene, CDR1 is SGHAT and CDR2 is FQDESV (reference sequence). CDR3 length equals 15 residues. The CDR3 region is CASSRQGQDYNEQFF. CDR3 coding DNA: TGTGCCAGCAGCCGACAGGGACAGGATTACAATGAGCAGTTCTTC.

This chain uses TRBV29-1 with TRBJ1-2, with D possibly TRBD1 on 6 matching bases. The CDR3 extends over 13 amino acids. Germline loops: CDR1 SQVTM, CDR2 ANQGSEA. The V end was cut by 6 bases, the J end by 4 bases, with 15 bases between. The CDR3 bases are TGCAGCGTACCCCCCGGCAGGGGCTATGGCTACACCTTC. Its translation is CSVPPGRGYGYTF.

This clonotype was detected a few times. The gene calls are TRBV6-2 or TRBV6-3 and TRBJ2-7; no reliable D call. The germline V and J ends were trimmed by 5 bases and 5 bases, with 10 bases remaining between them. Germline V CDR1 and CDR2: MNHEY, SVGEGT. The CDR3 consists of 12 residues. This CDR3 is CASSHTAHEQYF. CDR3 sequence (DNA): TGTGCCAGCAGTCACACGGCCCACGAGCAGTACTTC.